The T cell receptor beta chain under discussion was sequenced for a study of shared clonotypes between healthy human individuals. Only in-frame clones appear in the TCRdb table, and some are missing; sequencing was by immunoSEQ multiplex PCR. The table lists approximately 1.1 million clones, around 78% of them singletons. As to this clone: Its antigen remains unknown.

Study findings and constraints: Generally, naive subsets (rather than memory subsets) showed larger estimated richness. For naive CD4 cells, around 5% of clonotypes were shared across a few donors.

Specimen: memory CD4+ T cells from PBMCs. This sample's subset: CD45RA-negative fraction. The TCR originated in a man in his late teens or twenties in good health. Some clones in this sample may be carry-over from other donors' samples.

CDR3 nucleotide sequence: TGTGCCAGTAGTAGAAGGGCAGGGTCCGTATACGAGCAGTACTTC. Protein sequence: CASSRRAGSVYEQYF. The chain carries TRBV19 and TRBJ2-7, with D possibly TRBD1 on 5 matching bases. V was cut by 4 bases and J by 4 bases, with 17 bases left in between. CDR3 length: 15 amino acids. Per the germline V gene, CDR1 is LNHDA and CDR2 is SQIVND (reference sequence).